The 27 T cell receptor beta chains presented below share a single source sample, sequenced in a study of T cell responses to AZD1222 COVID-19 vaccine. Assay used: immunoSEQ multiplex PCR; TCRdb lists only in-frame clones, some missing. The data contain 95,000 to 150,000 clones, 88% of them singletons. The material sequenced was peripheral blood, taken on day 0 of AZD1222 vaccination. The receptor source for this set is an adult in good health.

CDR3 sequence (DNA): TGTGCCAGCAGCGCCGTCCGGGGGGGCCGAAACAATGAGCAGTTCTTC. Its translation: CASSAVRGGRNNEQFF. The chain recombines TRBV9 with TRBJ2-1; 8 bases fit TRBD2. Germline trimming cut 3 bases from V and 5 bases from J; bases unmatched to any gene: 10. The CDR3 is made up of 16 amino acids. Germline assignment: CDR1 SGDLS and CDR2 YYNGEE.

The rearrangement uses TRBV11-2 and TRBJ2-3; 14 positions match TRBD2. In germline, CDR1 is SGHAT, CDR2 FQNNGV. The trim removed 5 bases at V and 3 bases at J, leaving 13 bases unmatched. The length of the CDR3 is 19 residues. The CDR3 DNA sequence: TGTGCCAGCAGCCCCGGGACTAGCGGGAGAGGGCTAGTGACAGATACGCAGTATTTT. Translated, it gives CASSPGTSGRGLVTDTQYF.

The chain links TRBV10-3 to TRBJ2-7, with a tentative D call TRBD2 (5 bases). This CDR3 region has 14 residues. From germline, CDR1 is ENHRY and CDR2 SYGVKD. V was pared by 0 bases and J by 4 bases, with 10 bases between. CDR3 bases: TGTGCCATCAGTGAGTCCGAGGGTGGGTACGAGCAGTACTTC. Amino acids: CAISESEGGYEQYF.

The gene calls are TRBV2 and TRBJ2-1; 7 nucleotides match TRBD1. V lost 6 bases, J lost 5 bases, and 10 bases stayed unmatched. Germline CDR1 reads SNHLY; CDR2 reads FYNNEI. This CDR3 has 15 residues. CDR3 bases: TGTGCCAGCAGCACCACAGGGGATGGACACAATGAGCAGTTCTTC. Amino acids: CASSTTGDGHNEQFF.

The chain links TRBV19 to TRBJ1-1, with TRBD1 as a possible D gene (5 bases). The CDR3 spans 13 residues. Trimming took off 9 bases at V and 2 bases at J, with 13 bases between the two ends. From germline, CDR1 is LNHDA and CDR2 SQIVND (reference sequence). CDR3 in amino acids: CASGHIPNTEAFF. The CDR3 DNA is TGTGCCAGCGGACACATACCCAACACTGAAGCTTTCTTT. The full variable domain, rest sourced from reference TRBV19 and TRBJ1-1, is DGGITQSPKYLFRKEGQNVTLSCEQNLNHDAMYWYRQDPGQGLRLIYYSQIVNDFQKGDIAEGYSVSREKKESFPLTVTSAQKNPTAFYLCASGHIPNTEAFFGQGTRLTVV.

The chain combines TRBV5-4 with TRBJ1-2; D unresolved. Germline V gene data show CDR1 as SGHNT and CDR2 as YYREEE (reference sequence). The CDR3 covers 15 residues. Trimming cost V 4 bases and J 4 bases, with 17 bases left between them. This chain's CDR3 is CASSNRQALLYGYTF. For the CDR3, the DNA is TGTGCCAGCAGCAACCGACAAGCTCTCCTCTATGGCTACACCTTC.

This rearrangement joins TRBV19 to TRBJ1-4; TRBD1 aligns across 10 bases. From germline, CDR1 is LNHDA and CDR2 SQIVND (reference sequence). The junction had 4 bases not matched to a gene; V was cut back by 7 bases and J by 5 bases. This CDR3 has 14 amino acids. The CDR3 DNA reads TGTGCCAGTACTCGACAGGGGGCAAATGAAAAACTGTTTTTT. Translation gives CASTRQGANEKLFF. The entire variable domain, with the rest obtained from reference TRBV19 and TRBJ1-4, is as follows: DGGITQSPKYLFRKEGQNVTLSCEQNLNHDAMYWYRQDPGQGLRLIYYSQIVNDFQKGDIAEGYSVSREKKESFPLTVTSAQKNPTAFYLCASTRQGANEKLFFGSGTQLSVL.

The J gene is TRBJ1-5, the V gene TRBV7-3; D might be TRBD1 (5 bases). Germline CDR1 is SGHTA and CDR2 is FQGTGA. The CDR3 runs 15 residues. The V gene lost 1 base and the J gene lost 1 base, with 8 bases spanning the gap. CDR3 sequence (DNA): TGTGCCAGCAGCTTAAGGGGCGGGAGCAATCAGCCCCAGCATTTT. It specifies CASSLRGGSNQPQHF.

The chain carries TRBV7-3 and TRBJ1-6; D is unclear. Trimming stripped 7 bases from V and 2 bases from J, with 15 bases between. The CDR3 is 16 residues long. Germline V lookup: CDR1 SGHTA, CDR2 FQGTGA. Here the CDR3 DNA reads TGTGCCAGCACCACCCCCCGACGGACCTATAATTCACCCCTCCACTTT. Translating it yields CASTTPRRTYNSPLHF.

The CDR3 nucleotides are TGTGCCAGCAGTGAACTACCGGGACGGGCGGAGGCCCAGCATTTT. Translating it yields CASSELPGRAEAQHF. The chain combines TRBV6-1 with TRBJ1-5, with a weak D call TRBD1 (5 bases). This CDR3 has 15 amino acids. The V gene lost 2 bases and the J gene lost 11 bases, with 19 bases spanning the gap. CDR1 is MNHNS and CDR2 is SASEGT in the germline V gene.

This clone was picked up a small number of times. The rearrangement links TRBV3-1 (or the pseudogene TRBV3-2) to TRBJ1-5; TRBD1 is a possible D gene (6 bases). Germline lookup yields CDR1 LGHDT and CDR2 YNNKEL (reference sequence). The CDR3 is made up of 15 amino acids. Deletions cut 0 bases from V and 6 bases from J, with 12 bases between. In nucleotides, the CDR3 is TGTGCCAGCAGCCAAGATGCGGGGGCCGGTCAGCCCCAGCATTTT. This codes for CASSQDAGAGQPQHF.

CDR3 DNA: TGTGCCAGCAGTCTAACAGGGGTCCGGAACACTGAAGCTTTCTTT. It yields the protein CASSLTGVRNTEAFF. The chain has TRBV6-5 and TRBJ1-1; 7 bases line up with TRBD1. V dropped 5 bases and J dropped 1; count of bases not matched to a gene: 7. Germline-derived CDR1 and CDR2 are MNHEY and SVGAGI. The CDR3 contains 15 residues.

This rearrangement joins TRBV12-5 to TRBJ2-5; 10 nucleotides line up with TRBD1. The CDR3 consists of 14 residues. V gave up 3 bases and J gave up 6 bases; unmatched junction bases: 4. Germline values: CDR1 LGHNT, CDR2 FRNRAP. The DNA for the CDR3 is TGTGCTAGTGGTTTAGACAGGGGGCGCAAGACCCAGTACTTC. Its protein is CASGLDRGRKTQYF.

The V and J genes are TRBV7-8 and TRBJ2-1; 10 positions match TRBD2. Germline lookup yields CDR1 SGHVS and CDR2 FQNEAQ. The ends lost 1 base at V and 9 bases at J; junction bases unmatched: 6. CDR3 length: 15 residues. CDR3 region: CASSLGLLAGREQFF. In DNA form, the CDR3 reads TGTGCCAGCAGCTTAGGATTACTAGCGGGGCGTGAGCAGTTCTTC.

V gene TRBV7-9 combines with J gene TRBJ2-3; D ambiguous. Trimming removed 5 bases from V and 2 bases from J, with 8 bases in between. Per germline, CDR1 SEHNR and CDR2 FQNEAQ (reference sequence). The CDR3 consists of 13 residues. CDR3 amino acids: CASSDSLTDTQYF. The CDR3, as DNA: TGTGCCAGCAGCGACTCTCTCACAGATACGCAGTATTTT.

The rearrangement joins TRBV11-2 to TRBJ2-3; TRBD2 aligns across 8 bases. The CDR3 is made up of 15 amino acids. The V gene's germline CDR1 is SGHAT and CDR2 FQNNGV. The V gene end was trimmed by 1 base and the J gene end by 0 bases; junction bases not matched to a gene: 0. CDR3 in DNA: TGTGCCAGCAGCTTAGCGGGAGGGAGCACAGATACGCAGTATTTT. Translation gives CASSLAGGSTDTQYF.

This chain joins TRBV5-6 and TRBJ1-1; no definite D call. Trimming left V 3 bases short and J 3 bases short, with 18 bases between. Germline V lookup: CDR1 SGHDT, CDR2 YYEEEE. The CDR3 length is 16 residues. The CDR3 protein is CASSSPYAGWDTEAFF. The DNA for the CDR3 is TGTGCCAGCAGCTCCCCATATGCGGGCTGGGACACTGAAGCTTTCTTT.

The chain uses TRBV6-5 and TRBJ1-4; D possibly corresponds to TRBD1 (6 bases). CDR3 length: 14 amino acids. Deletions cut 5 bases from V and 7 bases from J, with 14 bases between. Germline CDR1 is MNHEY and CDR2 is SVGAGI. The CDR3 DNA is TGTGCCAGCAGTAACGGGGGGCCTAGTGAAAAACTGTTTTTT. This gives the protein CASSNGGPSEKLFF.

The V and J genes are TRBV29-1 and TRBJ2-6; no clear D gene. V shed 3 bases and J shed 0 bases, with 9 bases lying between them. This CDR3 region has 15 residues. CDR1 and CDR2 (germline): SQVTM, ANQGSEA. The CDR3 DNA follows: TGCAGCGTTGAGATTGGTAGCTCTGGGGCCAACGTCCTGACTTTC. It translates to CSVEIGSSGANVLTF.

The gene calls are TRBV11-1 and TRBJ2-1; D is unresolved. The CDR3 has 13 amino acids. Germline loops: CDR1 SGHAT, CDR2 FQDESV (reference sequence). Trimming stripped 8 bases from V and 7 bases from J, with 15 bases between. CDR3 region: CASLRTMGNEQFF. DNA of the CDR3: TGTGCCAGCCTCCGGACGATGGGTAATGAGCAGTTCTTC. Full variable domain (rest looked up from reference TRBV11-1 and TRBJ2-1): EAEVAQSPRYKITEKSQAVAFWCDPISGHATLYWYRQILGQGPELLVQFQDESVVDDSQLPKDRFSAERLKGVDSTLKIQPAELGDSAMYLCASLRTMGNEQFFGPGTRLTVL.

J is TRBJ2-1 and V is TRBV5-1, with D hard to call. From germline, CDR1 is SGHRS and CDR2 YFSETQ. The CDR3 sequence is 12 residues long. With 7 bases removed from V and 9 bases from J, the gap between germline ends came to 14 bases. The CDR3, as DNA: TGCGCCAGCGGCCACTCGGACCCTGAGCAGTTCTTC. Protein sequence: CASGHSDPEQFF.

The chain carries TRBV6-5 and TRBJ1-4; D is undetermined. Trimming cost V 6 bases and J 7 bases, with 15 bases left between them. Germline V gene data show CDR1 as MNHEY and CDR2 as SVGAGI. This CDR3 contains 14 residues. CDR3 amino acids: CASRPEWGGEKLFF. The CDR3 DNA sequence: TGTGCCAGCAGGCCCGAATGGGGAGGTGAAAAACTGTTTTTT.

The chain employs TRBV7-9 and TRBJ2-7, with a weak D call TRBD2 (5 bases). V was clipped by 5 bases and J by 3 bases, with 14 bases between them. Germline assignment: CDR1 SEHNR and CDR2 FQNEAQ (reference sequence). CDR3 length: 14 residues. CDR3 residues: CASSTREHVYEQYF. The DNA of the CDR3 is TGTGCCAGCAGCACCCGGGAACATGTCTACGAGCAGTACTTC.

J is TRBJ2-3 and V is TRBV12-5; 11 bases are a match to TRBD1. The CDR3 runs to 16 residues. From germline, CDR1 is LGHNT and CDR2 FRNRAP. V was clipped by 5 bases and J by 4 bases; unmatched bases: 8. CDR3 bases: TGTGCTAGTGGTCAATCCGGGACAGGGGGGGCAGATACGCAGTATTTT. It specifies CASGQSGTGGADTQYF.

V gene TRBV5-1 combines with J gene TRBJ1-1; D is unresolved. Trimming stripped 3 bases from V and 5 bases from J, with 17 bases between. This CDR3 contains 15 residues. Germline V lookup: CDR1 SGHRS, CDR2 YFSETQ. CDR3: CASSSAAMVGTEAFF. In DNA form, the CDR3 reads TGCGCCAGCAGCTCGGCCGCGATGGTTGGGACTGAAGCTTTCTTT.

V usage is TRBV18 and J usage is TRBJ1-5; D may be TRBD1 (5 bases). V was shortened by 4 bases and J by 5 bases, with 9 bases between the two germline ends. CDR1 and CDR2 (germline): KGHSH, LQKENI. The CDR3 is made up of 13 amino acids. The CDR3 nucleotides read TGTGCCAGCTCACAGGGGATCGATCAGCCCCAGCATTTT. Translating it yields CASSQGIDQPQHF.

The chain uses TRBV5-4 and TRBJ2-1; 12 bases align to TRBD2. Germline V CDR1 and CDR2: SGHNT, YYREEE (reference sequence). This CDR3 spans 16 amino acids. With V trimmed by 2 bases and J by 5 bases, 5 bases remained unmatched. The chain's CDR3 is CASSLKRTSGNNEQFF. CDR3 nucleotide sequence: TGTGCCAGCAGCTTAAAGCGGACTAGCGGGAACAATGAGCAGTTCTTC.